Following are 11 T cell receptor beta chains from one sample sequenced in a study of blood T cell repertoires in COVID-19. TCRdb's copy holds only in-frame clones and misses some; the assay was immunoSEQ multiplex PCR. Of about 280,000 clones in the sample, approximately 90% were seen once. Sequences were obtained from peripheral blood. Receptor source: a man between 40 and 49 years old with acute or convalescent COVID-19.

The CDR3: CASSFRQGSSPLHF. The CDR3 DNA reads TGTGCCAGCAGTTTCAGACAGGGAAGTTCACCCCTCCACTTT. The chain links TRBV27 to TRBJ1-6; 7 bases agree with TRBD1. After removal of 3 bases from V and 9 bases from J, the junction contained 5 bases not matched to a gene. Germline CDR1 and CDR2: MNHEY and SMNVEV (reference sequence). The CDR3 is 14 residues long.

This rearrangement joins TRBV5-1 to TRBJ1-6; a possible D gene is TRBD1 (5 bases). The length of the CDR3 is 16 residues. Per the germline V gene, CDR1 is SGHRS and CDR2 is YFSETQ. V lost 4 bases to trimming and J lost 9 bases, with 20 bases between them. The CDR3: CASSEIPTASFSPLHF. The CDR3 nucleotides are TGCGCCAGCAGCGAGATACCGACAGCGAGTTTTTCACCCCTCCACTTT.

This clone was seen only once. V is TRBV7-9 and J is TRBJ2-3; no reliable D call. CDR1 SEHNR and CDR2 FQNEAQ come from the germline V gene (reference sequence). Trimming removed 3 bases from V and 2 bases from J, with 6 bases in between. There are 13 residues in the CDR3. The CDR3 DNA reads TGTGCCAGCAGCTTGAGAATCACAGATACGCAGTATTTT. Amino acids: CASSLRITDTQYF. The entire variable domain, with the rest obtained from reference TRBV7-9 and TRBJ2-3, is as follows: DTGVSQNPRHKITKRGQNVTFRCDPISEHNRLYWYRQTLGQGPEFLTYFQNEAQLEKSRLLSDRFSAERPKGSFSTLEIQRTEQGDSAMYLCASSLRITDTQYFGPGTRLTVL.

This chain uses TRBV24-1 with TRBJ1-2; 7 bases fit TRBD1. CDR1 and CDR2 from the germline V gene are KGHDR and SFDVKD. CDR3 size: 14 residues. With 4 bases clipped from V and 9 bases from J, the junction kept 10 bases outside the gene matches. CDR3 residues: CATSDPGTGVSYTF. The CDR3 DNA sequence: TGTGCCACCAGTGACCCCGGAACAGGGGTTAGCTACACCTTC.

As to this clone: This same CDR3 is encoded by further DNA sequences in the sample. The CDR3 here is CATSVGQGTDTQYF. CDR3 in DNA: TGTGCCACCAGTGTTGGCCAGGGGACAGATACGCAGTATTTT. J is TRBJ2-3 and V is TRBV24-1; TRBD1 might be the D (6 bases). CDR3 length equals 14 residues. The ends were cut back, 5 bases at V and 3 bases at J, with 11 bases in the middle. Germline assignment: CDR1 KGHDR and CDR2 SFDVKD.

V gene TRBV6-6 combines with J gene TRBJ1-6, with TRBD1 identical over 9 bases. The V segment lost 2 bases and the J segment 8 bases; nucleotides outside the gene matches: 1. Germline V gives CDR1 MNHNY, CDR2 SVGAGI (reference sequence). The CDR3 is 14 amino acids. CDR3 region: CASSYRTGDSPLHF. The DNA for the CDR3 is TGTGCCAGCAGTTACCGGACAGGGGATTCACCCCTCCACTTT.

The chain recombines TRBV12-3 or TRBV12-4 with TRBJ2-1, with TRBD1 matching over 7 bases. The CDR3 has 12 amino acids. J gave up 7 bases and V 7 bases, and 4 bases lay outside the gene matches. The CDR3 loop is CASNQQGNEQFF. CDR3 bases: TGTGCCAGCAATCAACAGGGGAATGAGCAGTTCTTC.

This sequence joins TRBV20-1 and TRBJ1-1, with D possibly being TRBD1 (6 bases). Germline V gene lookup returns CDR1 DFQATT and CDR2 SNEGSKA (reference sequence). The CDR3 is made up of 11 amino acids. V lost 5 bases and J 8 bases, leaving 12 bases between the germline ends. For the CDR3, the DNA is TGCAGTGCTTTACGGACAGAGGAAGCTTTCTTT. The encoded protein is CSALRTEEAFF.

The V gene is TRBV11-2, the J gene TRBJ2-5; TRBD1 is a possible D gene (6 bases). Germline-derived CDR1 and CDR2 are SGHAT and FQNNGV. The CDR3 contains 15 residues. V was pared by 4 bases and J by 1 base, with 13 bases between. Here the CDR3 DNA reads TGTGCCAGCAGCTCGATCACAGGGATCCAAGAGACCCAGTACTTC. This codes for CASSSITGIQETQYF.

V is TRBV5-4 and J is TRBJ1-1, with 10 bases fitting TRBD1. V dropped 4 bases and J dropped 4; count of bases not matched to a gene: 13. The CDR3 is made up of 17 amino acids. The germline CDR1 and CDR2 sequences are SGHNT and YYREEE (reference sequence). CDR3 nucleotides: TGTGCCAGCAGCCCGCCGGGACAGGGGCGGTTAAGCACTGAAGCTTTCTTT. Protein: CASSPPGQGRLSTEAFF.

The gene calls are TRBV5-1 and TRBJ2-3; TRBD2 aligns across 7 bases. J gave up 6 bases and V 0 bases, and 10 bases lay outside the gene matches. The CDR3 is 16 amino acids. CDR1 is SGHRS, CDR2 YFSETQ, per germline. The CDR3 sequence: CASSLDPAGPADTQYF. The CDR3 region has the DNA TGCGCCAGCAGCTTGGATCCAGCGGGGCCCGCCGATACGCAGTATTTT.